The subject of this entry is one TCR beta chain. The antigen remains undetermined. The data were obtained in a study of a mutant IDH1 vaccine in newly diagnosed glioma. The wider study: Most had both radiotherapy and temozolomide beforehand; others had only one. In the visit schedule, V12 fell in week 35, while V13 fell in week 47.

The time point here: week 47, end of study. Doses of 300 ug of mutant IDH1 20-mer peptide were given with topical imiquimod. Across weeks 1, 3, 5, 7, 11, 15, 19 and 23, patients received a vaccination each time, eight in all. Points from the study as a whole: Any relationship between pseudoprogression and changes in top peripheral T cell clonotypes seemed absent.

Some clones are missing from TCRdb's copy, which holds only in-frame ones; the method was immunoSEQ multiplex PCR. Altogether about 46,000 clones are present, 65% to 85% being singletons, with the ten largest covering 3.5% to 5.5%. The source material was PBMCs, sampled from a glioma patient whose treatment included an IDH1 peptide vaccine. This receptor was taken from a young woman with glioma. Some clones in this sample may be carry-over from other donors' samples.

DNA for the CDR3: TGTGCCAGCATGGCGGGAGGGTGGCTCGGGGCGGCCCAGTACTTC. Encoded protein: CASMAGGWLGAAQYF. This chain connects TRBV27 to TRBJ2-5, with 9 bases identical to TRBD2. CDR1 MNHEY and CDR2 SMNVEV come from the germline V gene (reference sequence). V lost 7 bases and J lost 9; bases outside the gene matches: 15. This CDR3 has 15 residues.